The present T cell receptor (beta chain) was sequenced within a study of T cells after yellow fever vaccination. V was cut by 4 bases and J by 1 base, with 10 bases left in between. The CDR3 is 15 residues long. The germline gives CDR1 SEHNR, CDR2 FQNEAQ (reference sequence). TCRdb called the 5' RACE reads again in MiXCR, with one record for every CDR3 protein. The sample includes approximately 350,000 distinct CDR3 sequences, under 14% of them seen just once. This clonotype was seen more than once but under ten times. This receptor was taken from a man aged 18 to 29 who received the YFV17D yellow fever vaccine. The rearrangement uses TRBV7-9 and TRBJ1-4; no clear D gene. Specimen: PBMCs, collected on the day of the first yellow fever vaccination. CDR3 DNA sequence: TGTGCCAGCAGCTCCTCTTTGGGAACTAATGAAAAACTGTTTTTT. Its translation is CASSSSLGTNEKLFF.